What follows are 9 T cell receptor beta chains derived from one specimen sequenced in a study of blood T cell repertoires in COVID-19 (dated by TCRdb to the early 2020s). Libraries came from the immunoSEQ multiplex PCR assay. TCRdb took this table from immuneACCESS and kept in-frame rearrangements with V and J called. Such tables lack part of the clones; where checked against another copy, unresolved V genes explain under half of the gap, and the rest is unexplained. For this sample the table gives a few hundred thousand clones, of which around 84% were detected only once. The ten largest clonotypes hold roughly 4.3% of the sample. The sample consisted of PBMCs or T cells enriched from blood (not recorded which). All receptors derive from a man aged 25-45 years with acute COVID-19.

In its sample, this clone was seen once. V gene TRBV5-6 combines with J gene TRBJ2-3; 11 bases fit TRBD1. V lost 5 bases and J lost 4; bases outside the gene matches: 3. The CDR3 has 14 residues. Germline values: CDR1 SGHDT, CDR2 YYEEEE. The CDR3 region has the DNA TGTGCCAGCAGTCCGGGACAGGGGGCAGATACGCAGTATTTT. Residues: CASSPGQGADTQYF.

This clone showed up just a few times. The genes are TRBV29-1 and TRBJ1-2, with a weak D call TRBD1 (5 bases). From germline, CDR1 is SQVTM and CDR2 ANQGSEA. The CDR3 loop spans 12 amino acids. Trimming shortened V by 7 bases and J by 6 bases, and 15 bases separated the two germline ends. Here the CDR3 reads CSARGEWDGYTF. The CDR3 DNA reads as TGCAGCGCTCGGGGGGAATGGGATGGCTACACCTTC.

Of note for this clone: One end of the junction varies from germline; a read error may be responsible. This sequence joins TRBV5-1 and TRBJ2-3, with a weak D call TRBD2 (5 bases). The CDR3 is 14 amino acids. Germline CDR1 reads SGHRS; CDR2 reads YFSETQ. This chain's CDR3 is CASSPSGNTNTQYF. CDR3 nucleotides: TGCGCCAGCAGCCCGTCCGGGAACACAAATACGCAGTATTTT.

J is TRBJ2-3 and V is TRBV13; D is possibly TRBD2 (6 bases). V gave up 3 bases and J gave up 1 base, with 20 bases separating them. Germline CDR1 is PRHDT and CDR2 is FYEKMQ (reference sequence). This CDR3 spans 18 amino acids. Written as DNA, the CDR3 is TGTGCCAGCAGCTTTGGGGGAGGAGGTTTCGGGGGCACAGATACGCAGTATTTT. This encodes CASSFGGGGFGGTDTQYF. The variable domain in full, completed from reference TRBV13 and TRBJ2-3, reads AAGVIQSPRHLIKEKRETATLKCYPIPRHDTVYWYQQGPGQDPQFLISFYEKMQSDKGSIPDRFSAQQFSDYHSELNMSSLELGDSALYFCASSFGGGGFGGTDTQYFGPGTRLTVL.

The chain couples TRBV6-4 to TRBJ1-1; D is uncertain. This CDR3 is built from 14 residues. Trimming stripped 2 bases from V and 6 bases from J, with 13 bases between. Germline assignment: CDR1 MRHNA and CDR2 SNTAGT. The CDR3 DNA reads TGTGCCAGCAGTGACAAACAGTGGGTCTCTGAAGCTTTCTTT. Encoded protein: CASSDKQWVSEAFF.

The chain combines TRBV28 with TRBJ1-5; 9 bases match TRBD1. Per the germline V gene, CDR1 is MDHEN and CDR2 is SYDVKM. V lost 6 bases to trimming and J lost 7 bases; unmatched junction nucleotides: 4. The CDR3 is 13 residues long. The CDR3, as DNA: TGTGCCAGCAGGGGACAGGGATGGCAGCCCCAGCATTTT. Its translation: CASRGQGWQPQHF.

This chain links TRBV7-3 with TRBJ2-1, with D perhaps TRBD2 (6 bases). V lost 5 bases to trimming and J lost 7 bases, with 12 bases between them. Germline V CDR1 and CDR2: SGHTA, FQGTGA. The CDR3 runs 13 residues. The CDR3, as DNA: TGTGCCAGCAGCCTAGAGGGACTTAATGAGCAGTTCTTC. This sequence encodes CASSLEGLNEQFF.

The rearrangement joins TRBV5-1 to TRBJ2-7; tentatively, D is TRBD2 (5 bases). V shed 0 bases and J shed 2 bases, with 15 bases lying between them. Germline loops: CDR1 SGHRS, CDR2 YFSETQ. The CDR3 is 16 amino acids. DNA of the CDR3: TGCGCCAGCAGCTTGGCGGTTGACTACGGCCCCTACGAGCAGTACTTC. Translating gives CASSLAVDYGPYEQYF.

This clone appeared a single time. The chain couples TRBV5-5 to TRBJ1-4; D unclear. V was cut by 0 bases and J by 8 bases, with 8 bases left in between. CDR3 length: 13 residues. Germline V gene data show CDR1 as SGHKS and CDR2 as YYEKEE (reference sequence). CDR3 in DNA: TGTGCCAGCAGCTTGGGCTTGCGGGAAAAACTGTTTTTT. This translates into CASSLGLREKLFF.